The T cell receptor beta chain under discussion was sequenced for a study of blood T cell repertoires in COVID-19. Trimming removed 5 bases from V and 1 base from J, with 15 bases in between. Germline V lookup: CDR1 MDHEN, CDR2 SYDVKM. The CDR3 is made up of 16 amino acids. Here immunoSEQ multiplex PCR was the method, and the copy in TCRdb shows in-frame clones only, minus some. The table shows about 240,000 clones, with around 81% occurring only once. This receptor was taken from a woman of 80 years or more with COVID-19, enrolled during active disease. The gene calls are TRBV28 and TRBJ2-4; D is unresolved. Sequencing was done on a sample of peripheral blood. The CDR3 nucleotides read TGTGCCAGCAGTGTCTCTATTGTGCGGGCCAAAAACATTCAGTACTTC. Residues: CASSVSIVRAKNIQYF.